This T cell receptor gamma chain was captured by sequencing in a study of intestinal T cells in coeliac disease. Each case's genomic DNA was extracted from ten roughly 5.1-µm formalin-fixed paraffin-embedded scrolls. V lost 8 bases, J lost 3 bases, and 11 bases stayed unmatched. The CDR3 has 14 amino acids. Points from the study as a whole: TRG clustering correctly classified 51 of 54 biopsies (approximately 94%). Using TRD kmers, classification was 22 of 22 correct; leave-one-out accuracy reportedly 91%.

TRG repertoires were amplified with LymphoTrack primers from roughly 0.2 ug of biopsy DNA. TCRdb redid the clone calls on the multiplex PCR reads with CATT. The sample holds roughly 670 gamma-chain clones, roughly 60% seen once. By proportion, this clone is large (0.1 to 1%). Its antigen remains unknown. V usage is TRGV10 and J usage is TRGJ1 or TRGJ2. TRGV10 is treated as an ORF (open reading frame) with a function not yet certain. The receptor comes from a human donor who served as a control with a normal duodenal biopsy, not a healthy volunteer. The specimen sequenced was a duodenal biopsy. CDR3 bases: TGTGCTGCGTGGGATCAGGTACGTTATTATAAGAAACTCTTT. This translates into CAAWDQVRYYKKLF.